One and the same sample provided the 3 T cell receptor beta chains below, sequenced in a study of blood T cells in healthy people across ages. It was with a sample-barcoded 5' primer and a J-beta primer mix that a second PCR of roughly 6 to 11 cycles was run. TCRdb used MiXCR to reprocess the 5' RACE reads, holding one entry per CDR3 protein. The sample yields about 1.4 million distinct CDR3 sequences, approximately 63% seen once. The specimen sequenced was blood. The receptors stem from a man aged 18 to 29 in good health.

This clonotype has a handful of counts. The chain recombines TRBV15 with TRBJ1-5; D possibly corresponds to TRBD1 (6 bases). With 3 bases removed from V and 5 bases from J, the gap between germline ends came to 11 bases. The V gene's germline CDR1 is LNHNV and CDR2 YYDKDF (reference sequence). The CDR3 totals 14 residues. CDR3 residues: CATSSGGLDQPQHF. As DNA, the CDR3 is TGTGCCACCAGCAGCGGGGGGCTAGATCAGCCCCAGCATTTT.

In regard to this clonotype: The junction departs from the called germline gene at one end, perhaps through a read error. The rearrangement links TRBV20-1 to TRBJ2-3, with 12 bases identical to TRBD2. From germline, CDR1 is DFQATT and CDR2 SNEGSKA (reference sequence). This CDR3 comprises 15 residues. The DNA of the CDR3 is TGCTGTGCTGCCTGGACTAGCGGGGTTACAAATACGCAGTATTTT. This sequence encodes CCAAWTSGVTNTQYF.

This clonotype has just a few counts. The chain employs TRBV28 and TRBJ2-4; D call uncertain. V shed 3 bases and J shed 0 bases, with 9 bases lying between them. The CDR3 totals 15 residues. Germline V CDR1 and CDR2: MDHEN, SYDVKM. The CDR3 nucleotides read TGTGCCAGCAGTTTCATCGGCTTAGCCAAAAACATTCAGTACTTC. Its protein product is CASSFIGLAKNIQYF.